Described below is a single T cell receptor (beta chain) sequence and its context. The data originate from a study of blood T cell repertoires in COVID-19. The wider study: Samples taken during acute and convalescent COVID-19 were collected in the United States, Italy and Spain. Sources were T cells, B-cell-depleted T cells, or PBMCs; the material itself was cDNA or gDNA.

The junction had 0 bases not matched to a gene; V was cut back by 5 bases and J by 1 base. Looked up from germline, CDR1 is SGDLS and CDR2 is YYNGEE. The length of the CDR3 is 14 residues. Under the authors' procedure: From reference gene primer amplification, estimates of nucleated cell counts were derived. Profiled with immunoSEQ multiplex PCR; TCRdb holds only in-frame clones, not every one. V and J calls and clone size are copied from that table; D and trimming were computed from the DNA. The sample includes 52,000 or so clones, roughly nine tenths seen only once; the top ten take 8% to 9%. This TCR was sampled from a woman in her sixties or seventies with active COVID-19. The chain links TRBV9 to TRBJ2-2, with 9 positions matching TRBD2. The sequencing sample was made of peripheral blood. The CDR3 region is CASRTSGNTGELFF. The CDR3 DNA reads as TGTGCCAGCAGGACTAGCGGGAACACCGGGGAGCTGTTTTTT.